This TCR beta chain was captured in a study of blood T cell repertoires in COVID-19. Profiling relied on immunoSEQ multiplex PCR, and the TCRdb table lists in-frame clones only, not all of them. The sample lists fewer than 200,000 clones, more than 70% seen once, with roughly 19% in the top ten. This CDR3 has 14 amino acids. Germline V gene sequence: CDR1 KGHSH, CDR2 LQKENI. The V end was cut by 0 bases, the J end by 2 bases, with 7 bases between. The chain combines TRBV18 with TRBJ2-5, with D hard to call. The sequence was collected from a woman aged 70-85 years who had recovered from COVID-19. The specimen was peripheral blood. CDR3 protein: CASSPPGNQETQYF. The CDR3 DNA is TGTGCCAGCTCACCACCGGGCAATCAAGAGACCCAGTACTTC.